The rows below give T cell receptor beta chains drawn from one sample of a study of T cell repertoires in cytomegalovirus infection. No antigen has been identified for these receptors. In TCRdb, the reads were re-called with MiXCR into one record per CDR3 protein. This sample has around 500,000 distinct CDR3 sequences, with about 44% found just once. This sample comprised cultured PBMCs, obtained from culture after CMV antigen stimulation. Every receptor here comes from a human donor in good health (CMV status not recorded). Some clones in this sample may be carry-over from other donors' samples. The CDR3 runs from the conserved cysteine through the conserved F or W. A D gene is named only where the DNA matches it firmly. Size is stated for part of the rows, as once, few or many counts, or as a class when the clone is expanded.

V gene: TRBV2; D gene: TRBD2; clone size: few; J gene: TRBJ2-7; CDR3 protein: CASSGIAGVGQYF; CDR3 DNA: TGTGCCAGCAGTGGAATAGCGGGAGTGGGGCAGTACTTC
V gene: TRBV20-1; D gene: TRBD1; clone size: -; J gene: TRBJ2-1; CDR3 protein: CSVPPGQGYNEQFF; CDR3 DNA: TGCAGTGTACCGCCGGGACAGGGGTACAATGAGCAGTTCTTC
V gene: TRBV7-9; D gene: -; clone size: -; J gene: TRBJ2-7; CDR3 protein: CASSRGASSYEQYF; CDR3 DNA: TGTGCCAGCAGCCGAGGAGCGAGCTCCTACGAGCAGTACTTC
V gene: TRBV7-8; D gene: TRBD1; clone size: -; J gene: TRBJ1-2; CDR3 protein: CASSLAGTAGYGYTF; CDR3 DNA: TGTGCCAGCAGCCTGGCCGGGACAGCAGGATATGGCTACACCTTC
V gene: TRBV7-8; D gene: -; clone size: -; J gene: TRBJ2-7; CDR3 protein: CASSYGDAALYEQYF; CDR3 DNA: TGTGCCAGCAGTTATGGGGATGCGGCTCTCTACGAGCAGTACTTC
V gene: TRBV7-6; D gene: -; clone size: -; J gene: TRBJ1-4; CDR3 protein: CASSSGSSEKLFF; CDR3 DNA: TGTGCCAGCAGCTCAGGGTCGAGTGAAAAACTGTTTTTT
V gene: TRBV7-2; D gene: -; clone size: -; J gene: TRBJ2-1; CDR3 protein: CASTRDTLGAYNEQFF; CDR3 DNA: TGTGCCAGCACCCGGGACACCCTAGGGGCTTACAATGAGCAGTTCTTC
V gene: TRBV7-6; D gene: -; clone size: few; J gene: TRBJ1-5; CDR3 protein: CASSRSQNQPQHF; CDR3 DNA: TGTGCCAGCAGCCGCAGTCAGAATCAGCCCCAGCATTTT
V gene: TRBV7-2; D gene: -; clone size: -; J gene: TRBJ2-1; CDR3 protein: CASSQYNEQLF; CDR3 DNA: TGTGCCAGCAGCCAATACAATGAGCAGTTATTC
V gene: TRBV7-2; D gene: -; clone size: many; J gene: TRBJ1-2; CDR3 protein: CASSPSGSGGYTF; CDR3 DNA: TGTGCCAGCAGCCCTAGTGGGTCGGGTGGCTACACCTTC
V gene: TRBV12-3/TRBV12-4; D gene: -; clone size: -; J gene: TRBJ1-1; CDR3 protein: CASSKTVMNTEAFF; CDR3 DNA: TGTGCCAGCAGCAAGACAGTCATGAACACTGAAGCTTTCTTT
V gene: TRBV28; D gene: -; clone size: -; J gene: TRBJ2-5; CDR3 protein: CASSLNPLGGTYQETQYF; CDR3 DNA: TGTGCCAGCAGTTTAAACCCCCTGGGCGGGACGTACCAAGAGACCCAGTACTTC
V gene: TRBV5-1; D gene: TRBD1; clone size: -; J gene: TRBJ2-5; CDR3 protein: CASSLEGTGRPQETQYF; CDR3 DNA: TGCGCCAGCAGCTTGGAGGGGACAGGTCGTCCCCAAGAGACCCAGTACTTC
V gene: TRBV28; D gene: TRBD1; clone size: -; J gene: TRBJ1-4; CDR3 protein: CASSRVQGALFF; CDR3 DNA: TGTGCCAGCAGTCGGGTACAGGGGGCACTGTTTTTT
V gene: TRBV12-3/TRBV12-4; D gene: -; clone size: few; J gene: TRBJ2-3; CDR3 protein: CATSEADTQYF; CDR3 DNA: TGTGCCACCAGCGAAGCAGATACGCAGTATTTT
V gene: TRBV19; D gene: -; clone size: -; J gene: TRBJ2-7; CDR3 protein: CASSRGDSATYEQYF; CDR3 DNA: TGTGCCAGTAGTAGAGGAGATAGCGCCACATACGAGCAGTACTTC
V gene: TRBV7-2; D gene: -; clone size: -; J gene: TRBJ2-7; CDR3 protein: CASSLQLRGGSRAYEQYF; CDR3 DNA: TGTGCCAGCAGCTTACAGCTTAGAGGGGGAAGCAGGGCCTACGAGCAGTACTTC
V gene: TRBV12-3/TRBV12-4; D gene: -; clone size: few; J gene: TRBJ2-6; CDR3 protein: CASRGAGANVLTF; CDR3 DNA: TGTGCCTCTCGTGGTGCCGGGGCCAACGTCCTGACTTTC
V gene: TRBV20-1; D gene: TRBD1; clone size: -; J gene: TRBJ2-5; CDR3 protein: CSARRDSSQETQYF; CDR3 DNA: TGCAGTGCTCGCCGGGACAGCAGTCAAGAGACCCAGTACTTC
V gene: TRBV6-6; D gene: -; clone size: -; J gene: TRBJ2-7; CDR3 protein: CASSPNRDRLTYEQYF; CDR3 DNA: TGTGCCAGCAGCCCAAACCGAGACAGGTTAACCTACGAGCAGTACTTC
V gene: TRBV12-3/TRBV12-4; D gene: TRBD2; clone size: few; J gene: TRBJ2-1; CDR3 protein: CASRPGGYEQFF; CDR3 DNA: TGTGCCAGCAGGCCCGGGGGGTATGAGCAGTTCTTC
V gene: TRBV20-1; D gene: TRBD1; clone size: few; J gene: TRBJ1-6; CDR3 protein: CSAERQGAGSPLHF; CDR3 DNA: TGCAGTGCTGAACGACAGGGGGCAGGCTCACCCCTCCACTTT
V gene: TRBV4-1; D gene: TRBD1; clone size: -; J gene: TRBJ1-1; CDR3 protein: CASSRDGTDNTEAFF; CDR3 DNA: TGCGCCAGCAGCCGGGACGGGACAGATAACACTGAAGCTTTCTTT
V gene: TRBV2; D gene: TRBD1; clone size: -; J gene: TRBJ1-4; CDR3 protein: CASRPTGETNEKLFF; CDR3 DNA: TGTGCCAGCAGGCCTACAGGGGAGACTAATGAAAAACTGTTTTTT
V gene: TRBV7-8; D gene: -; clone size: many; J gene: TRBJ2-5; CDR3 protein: CASSPVGGETQYF; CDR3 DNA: TGTGCCAGCAGCCCCGTTGGGGGGGAGACCCAGTACTTC
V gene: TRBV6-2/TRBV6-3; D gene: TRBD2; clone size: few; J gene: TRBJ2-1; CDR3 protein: CASVLAGQYNEQFF; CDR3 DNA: TGTGCCAGCGTTCTAGCGGGACAATACAATGAGCAGTTCTTC
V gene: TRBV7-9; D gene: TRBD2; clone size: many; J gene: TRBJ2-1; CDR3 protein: CASSLGLAYNEQFF; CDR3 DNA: TGTGCCAGCAGCTTGGGACTAGCATACAATGAGCAGTTCTTC
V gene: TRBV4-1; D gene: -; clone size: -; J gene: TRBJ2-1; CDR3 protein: CASSQTGYNEQFF; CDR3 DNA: TGCGCCAGCAGCCAAACGGGGTACAATGAGCAGTTCTTC
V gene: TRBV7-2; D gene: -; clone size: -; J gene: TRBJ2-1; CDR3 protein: CASSWGQQIFDEQFF; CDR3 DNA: TGTGCCAGCAGCTGGGGGCAACAAATTTTCGATGAGCAGTTCTTC
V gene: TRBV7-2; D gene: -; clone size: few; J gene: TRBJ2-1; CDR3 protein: CASSSTTSVQPFF; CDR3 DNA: TGTGCCAGCAGCTCGACCACTAGTGTTCAGCCGTTCTTC
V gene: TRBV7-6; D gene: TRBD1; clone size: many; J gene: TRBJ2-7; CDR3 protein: CASSSATGAEQYF; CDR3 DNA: TGTGCCAGCAGCTCCGCTACAGGGGCCGAGCAGTACTTC
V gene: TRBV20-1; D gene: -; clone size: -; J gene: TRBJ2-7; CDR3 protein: CSARERQIYEQYF; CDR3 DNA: TGCAGTGCTAGAGAGAGGCAGATCTACGAGCAGTACTTC
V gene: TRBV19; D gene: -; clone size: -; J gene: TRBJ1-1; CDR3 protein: CASRTVAAGTMNTEAFF; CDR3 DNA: TGTGCCAGCAGAACCGTAGCGGCTGGTACCATGAACACTGAAGCTTTCTTT
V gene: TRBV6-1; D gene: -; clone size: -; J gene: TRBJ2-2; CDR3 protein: CASSVWDTGELFF; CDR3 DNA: TGTGCCAGCAGTGTTTGGGACACCGGGGAGCTGTTTTTT
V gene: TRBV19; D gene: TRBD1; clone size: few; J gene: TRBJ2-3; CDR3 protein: CASTSIGQGFQDTQYF; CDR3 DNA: TGTGCCAGTACCTCCATTGGACAGGGATTCCAAGATACGCAGTATTTT
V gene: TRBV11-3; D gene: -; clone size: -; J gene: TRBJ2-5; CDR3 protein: CASSLTQWGETQYF; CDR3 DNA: TGTGCCAGCAGCTTAACCCAATGGGGCGAGACCCAGTACTTC
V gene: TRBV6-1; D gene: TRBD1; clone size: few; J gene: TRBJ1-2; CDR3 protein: CASRSTGVGGYTF; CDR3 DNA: TGTGCCAGCAGGTCAACAGGGGTGGGTGGCTACACCTTC
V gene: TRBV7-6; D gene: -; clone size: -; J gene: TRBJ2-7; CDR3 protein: CASSLIGSAYEQYF; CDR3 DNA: TGTGCCAGCAGCTTAATCGGGAGTGCTTACGAGCAGTACTTC
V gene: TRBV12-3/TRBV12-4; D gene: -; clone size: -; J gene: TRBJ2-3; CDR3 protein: CASSFGGVVGGTDTQYF; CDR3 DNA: TGTGCCAGCAGTTTTGGCGGGGTCGTCGGGGGCACAGATACGCAGTATTTT
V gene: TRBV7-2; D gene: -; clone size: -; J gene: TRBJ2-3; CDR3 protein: CASSFLGGGTDTQYF; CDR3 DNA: TGTGCCAGCAGCTTTCTCGGGGGAGGCACAGATACGCAGTATTTT
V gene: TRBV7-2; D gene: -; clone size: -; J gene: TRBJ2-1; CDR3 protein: CASSLAFTKQFF; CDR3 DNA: TGTGCCAGCAGCTTAGCGTTTACTAAGCAGTTCTTC
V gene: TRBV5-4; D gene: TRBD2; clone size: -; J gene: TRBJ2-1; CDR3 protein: CASSWRTSDVNEQFF; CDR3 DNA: TGTGCCAGCAGCTGGAGGACTAGTGACGTCAATGAGCAGTTCTTC
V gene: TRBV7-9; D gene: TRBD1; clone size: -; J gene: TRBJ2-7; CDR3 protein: CASSLVGWTGPSYEQYF; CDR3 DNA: TGTGCCAGCAGCTTAGTAGGGTGGACAGGGCCTTCCTACGAGCAGTACTTC
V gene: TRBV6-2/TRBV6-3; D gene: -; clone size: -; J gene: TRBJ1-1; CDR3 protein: CASSYEQGTEAFF; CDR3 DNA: TGTGCCAGCAGTTACGAGCAGGGCACTGAAGCTTTCTTT
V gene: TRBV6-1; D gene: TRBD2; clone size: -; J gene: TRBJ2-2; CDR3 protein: CASSVTSGSPGELFF; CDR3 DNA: TGTGCCAGCAGTGTCACTAGCGGGAGCCCCGGGGAGCTGTTTTTT
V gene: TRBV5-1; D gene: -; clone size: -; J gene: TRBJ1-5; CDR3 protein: CASSPGQSMQPQHF; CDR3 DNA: TGCGCCAGCAGCCCCGGACAGTCCATGCAGCCCCAGCATTTT
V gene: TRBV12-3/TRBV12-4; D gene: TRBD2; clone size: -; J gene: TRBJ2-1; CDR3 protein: CADGGGPENEQFF; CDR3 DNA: TGTGCCGACGGGGGGGGCCCTGAAAATGAGCAGTTCTTC
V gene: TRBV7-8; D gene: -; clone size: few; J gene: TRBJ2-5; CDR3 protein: CASSRDVEETQYF; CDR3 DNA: TGTGCCAGCAGCCGGGACGTAGAAGAGACCCAGTACTTC
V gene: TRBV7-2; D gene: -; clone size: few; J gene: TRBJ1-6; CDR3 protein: CASSLAGQKNSPLHF; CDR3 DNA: TGTGCCAGCAGCTTAGCGGGTCAAAAGAATTCACCCCTCCACTTT
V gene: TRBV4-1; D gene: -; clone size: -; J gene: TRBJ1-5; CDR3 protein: CASSLTEGISNQPQHF; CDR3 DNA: TGCGCCAGCAGCTTAACGGAGGGGATCTCTAATCAGCCCCAGCATTTT